This T cell receptor (beta chain) was sequenced during a study of circulating CD8 cells and anti-PD-1 response in melanoma (dated by TCRdb to about 2020). In the study overall: Nivolumab was administered to patients intravenously at 3 mg/kg every 2 weeks. Of the approximately 13 patients in the melanoma cohort, anti-PD-1 was received as first-line therapy by seven patients, and prior targeted therapy or immunotherapy had been received by six patients. Patients with complete or partial responses were counted as responders, while patients with stable or progressive disease (RECIST v1.1) were counted as non-responders. A total of around eleven melanoma patients were included in the TCR repertoire analysis, 4 of them responders and 7 non-responders. On on-treatment samples, PD-1 was detected using a biotinylated anti-human IgG4 antibody.

V and J are truncated by 6 bases and 4 bases respectively, leaving an intervening sequence of 15 bases. The CDR3 has 15 amino acids, counting the end cysteine and phenylalanine. Of all the DNA, just the CDR3 is kept, 45 bases in frame from base 1. The germline V gene specifies SNHLY as CDR1 and FYNNEI as CDR2. Sequenced on a NextSeq 500. The QIAseq Immune Repertoire RNA Library Kit, Human TCR Panel, was used to prepare TCR libraries from 15 ng of total RNA. TCR libraries were sequenced on an Illumina NextSeq with a Mid Output V2 kit, using asymmetric 261x41 paired-end reads. Each TCR library was diluted to approximately 3.7 nM, after which the TCR libraries were pooled, denatured and loaded at about 0.98 pM. As for the original processing: Processing of the TCR FASTQ files took place in the QIAGEN GeneGlobe Data Analysis Center, and downstream analysis was done in R 3.5.2. Clonality was calculated as one minus Shannon entropy normalized by the log of the number of unique productive sequences. For each subset, Fisher exact tests at 5% FDR were used to find TRA or TRB clonotypes whose abundance differed between baseline and M1. Differentially abundant clonotypes were grouped as emerging, expanding, contracting or non-expanding/contracting. Repertoire overlap between patients was measured with Morisita's overlap index. TCRdb reworked the public reads: Q25 trimming with fastp, MiXCR clone assembly, productive beta chains retained. Each CDR3 protein gets just one entry, which takes the most common genes and DNA from the rows behind it. The V and J calls come from TCRdb's annotation, not from the publication. This sample is represented by about 990 distinct CDR3 sequences; around a tenth of them were singletons. The ten top clones hold roughly 54% of the sample.

A BD FACSAria II cell sorter was used to sort four subsets, defined by PD-1 and/or TIGIT, from live CD3+CD8+TCRalphabeta+ cells. To characterize relevance to anti-PD-1 therapy response, circulating CD8 T cells were sorted into four subsets based on PD-1 and TIGIT expression. From each sorted CD8 T-cell subset, both TCR alpha and TCR beta chains were sequenced. Peripheral blood was collected before the first anti-PD-1 injection, after two injections and after four injections. PBMCs were immediately isolated by Ficoll gradient centrifugation. Until use, PBMCs were cryopreserved in liquid nitrogen in RPMI containing approximately 20% FCS and about 10% DMSO. After thawing, PBMCs were stained with a viability dye and with antibodies against CD3, CD8alpha, TCRalphabeta, PD-1 and TIGIT. Total RNA was extracted with the RNeasy Kit, and every sample reached a RIN above 7. Study-wide conclusions, independent of this receptor: The cohort mixed treatment-naive and previously treated patients, which the authors noted could influence results. Between subsets, repertoires were largely private, with fewer than 7% of TRB clonotypes shared at M1, and the highest sharing was seen between DPOS and TIGIT. The DNEG repertoire had the highest diversity, the PD-1 and DPOS repertoires had similar and higher clonality, and the TIGIT repertoires had the lowest diversity. Because tumor material could not be accessed, tumor reactivity was instead assessed with peptide assays on expanded sorted subsets. Because material was limited, most experiments were generally run without replicates. The published TCR repertoire comparisons used only baseline and M1 samples from a small cohort with few responders.

This clonotype is termed medium-sized (0.01 to 0.1%). The antigen this receptor binds is unknown. Per-base qualities were not stored, and no clone one base away is much larger. The receptor chain draws on TRBV2 and TRBJ2-2, with a tentative D gene TRBD1 over 6 matching bases. The sample here was CD8+ T cells from PBMCs, taken at baseline or after one month of anti-PD-1 therapy (not recorded which). This TCR was recovered from a human donor with melanoma. The CDR3 in this case is CASRDQPGATGELFF. The nucleotide sequence is TGTGCCAGCAGGGATCAGCCAGGGGCCACCGGGGAGCTGTTTTTT.